The entry below gives a single T cell receptor beta chain sequence along with its context. These data belong to a study of sequential checkpoint blockade in melanoma. Across the study: Arm A got nivolumab then ipilimumab; arm B the reverse, 1:1.

Documented treatment: randomized to nivolumab then ipilimumab (arm A) or the reverse (arm B). Patients had received no earlier DNA-damaging chemotherapy. V was cut by 5 bases and J by 0 bases, with 11 bases left in between. The CDR3 length is 14 residues. CDR1 MNHEY and CDR2 SVGAGI come from the germline V gene. Libraries were prepared by immunoSEQ multiplex PCR; TCRdb keeps only in-frame clonotypes and omits some of them. The data contain 15,000 to 20,000 clones, approximately 73% of them singletons. The specimen comprised CD8+ T cells sorted from blood (inferred from file names), sampled from a patient given nivolumab and ipilimumab in sequence. The V and J genes are TRBV6-5 and TRBJ2-7; D unclear. The receptor's source is a human donor with melanoma. The CDR3: CASSGQESSYEQYF. The CDR3 coding sequence is TGTGCCAGCAGTGGGCAGGAAAGCTCCTACGAGCAGTACTTC.